The 19 T cell receptor beta chains below were found in one sample sequenced in a study of graft-versus-host responses after intestinal transplantation. Their antigens are not known. Clones were read by immunoSEQ multiplex PCR, and TCRdb kept only the in-frame ones, dropping some. In the table there are over 90,000 clones, 80% to 95% of which are singletons. The sequencing here drew on unstimulated CD8+ T cells sorted from spleen or lymph node cells, taken before intestinal transplant. The receptors derive from a human donor who received an intestinal transplant.

The rearrangement links TRBV4-1 to TRBJ2-7, with TRBD1 matching 12 bases. The V gene's germline CDR1 is MGHRA and CDR2 YSYEKL. The CDR3 is 16 residues long. V lost 4 bases to trimming and J lost 3 bases; unmatched junction nucleotides: 7. The CDR3, as DNA: TGCGCCAGCAGCCCCGAGGGGACAGGGGGCAGCTACGAGCAGTACTTC. Translating it yields CASSPEGTGGSYEQYF.

The chain links TRBV6-1 to TRBJ1-1; 7 nucleotides align to TRBD1. This CDR3 spans 13 amino acids. CDR1 is MNHNS and CDR2 is SASEGT in the germline V gene. V dropped 6 bases and J dropped 5; count of bases not matched to a gene: 6. CDR3 sequence: CASSTGVWTEAFF. The CDR3, as DNA: TGTGCCAGCAGCACAGGGGTTTGGACTGAAGCTTTCTTT.

This clone was detected once. The chain carries TRBV2 and TRBJ2-7; D tentatively reads TRBD1 or TRBD2 (5 bases each). Germline loops: CDR1 SNHLY, CDR2 FYNNEI. The CDR3 has 15 amino acids. Trimming stripped 4 bases from V and 6 bases from J, with 19 bases between. The CDR3 DNA is TGTGCCAGCAGTGTCAGGCCGGGGTTGGGGCTCGAGCAGTACTTC. Translation: CASSVRPGLGLEQYF.

This clone occurred once. The chain uses TRBV11-2 and TRBJ2-1; the D call may be TRBD1 or TRBD2 (5 bases each). Germline-derived CDR1 and CDR2 are SGHAT and FQNNGV. CDR3 length: 17 amino acids. Trimming cost V 1 base and J 0 bases, with 13 bases left between them. In DNA, the CDR3 is TGTGCCAGCAGCTTAGTGTGGGGGAAGAGCTCCTACAATGAGCAGTTCTTC. Protein product: CASSLVWGKSSYNEQFF. Full variable domain (remainder filled in from reference TRBV11-2 and TRBJ2-1): EAGVAQSPRYKIIEKRQSVAFWCNPISGHATLYWYQQILGQGPKLLIQFQNNGVVDDSQLPKDRFSAERLKGVDSTLKIQPAKLEDSAVYLCASSLVWGKSSYNEQFFGPGTRLTVL.

V is TRBV7-8 and J is TRBJ2-5; D remains unclear. This CDR3 has 12 residues. Per the germline V gene, CDR1 is SGHVS and CDR2 is FQNEAQ. V was shortened by 5 bases and J by 2 bases, with 6 bases between the two germline ends. The CDR3 here is CASSPVQETQYF. The CDR3 DNA reads as TGTGCCAGCAGCCCCGTGCAAGAGACCCAGTACTTC. The whole variable domain, remainder taken from reference TRBV7-8 and TRBJ2-5, is GAGVSQSPRYKVAKRGQDVALRCDPISGHVSLFWYQQALGQGPEFLTYFQNEAQLDKSGLPSDRFFAERPEGSVSTLKIQRTQQEDSAVYLCASSPVQETQYFGPGTRLLVL.

The gene calls are TRBV10-2 and TRBJ1-3; tentatively, D is TRBD1 (6 bases). The V gene's germline CDR1 is WSHSY and CDR2 SAAADI. Trimming took 3 bases from V and 8 from J, leaving 20 bases between them. This CDR3 comprises 16 residues. In DNA, the CDR3 is TGCGCCAGCAGTGACCTTCTTCTCAACCCAGGGGACACCATATATTTT. Its protein product is CASSDLLLNPGDTIYF.

The rearrangement joins TRBV12-5 to TRBJ2-2, with D tentatively TRBD2 (6 bases). The CDR3 has 12 amino acids. Trimming took off 3 bases at V and 7 bases at J, with 6 bases between the two ends. The V gene's germline CDR1 is LGHNT and CDR2 FRNRAP. CDR3 nucleotides: TGTGCTAGTGGTTTTAGCGGCGGGGAGCTGTTTTTT. Protein product: CASGFSGGELFF.

V gene TRBV6-5 combines with J gene TRBJ1-2, with 10 bases matching TRBD1. With V trimmed by 5 bases and J by 6 bases, 3 bases remained unmatched. CDR1 and CDR2 (germline): MNHEY, SVGAGI. The CDR3 has 13 amino acids. This chain's CDR3 is CASSADRGDGYTF. CDR3 bases: TGTGCCAGCAGTGCGGACAGGGGGGATGGCTACACCTTC.

The chain carries TRBV11-2 and TRBJ1-2; D perhaps matches TRBD1 (5 bases). Germline CDR1 SGHAT, CDR2 FQNNGV. CDR3 size: 12 residues. V lost 10 bases to trimming and J lost 1 base, with 10 bases between them. The CDR3 DNA sequence: TGTGCCACACGGGACGTTAACTATGGCTACACCTTC. Its translation is CATRDVNYGYTF.

Turning to this clone: Within the sample, other DNA sequences also encode this same CDR3. This sequence joins TRBV5-1 and TRBJ2-2; D not resolved. Looked up from germline, CDR1 is SGHRS and CDR2 is YFSETQ. CDR3 length equals 12 residues. V was trimmed by 0 bases and J by 6 bases, leaving 3 bases between them. The CDR3 loop is CASSLVAGELFF. The CDR3 bases are TGCGCCAGCAGCTTGGTTGCCGGGGAGCTGTTTTTT.

The chain employs TRBV25-1 and TRBJ1-2; D is unclear. The CDR3 is made up of 14 amino acids. Germline assignment: CDR1 MGHDK and CDR2 SYGVNS. Trimming stripped 7 bases from V and 7 bases from J, with 19 bases between. This CDR3 is CASNPIDNPIGYTF. The CDR3 DNA sequence: TGTGCCAGCAACCCGATAGACAACCCTATTGGCTACACCTTC.

This sequence joins TRBV6-5 and TRBJ2-1; D may be TRBD2 (5 bases). Germline V CDR1 and CDR2: MNHEY, SVGAGI. V was cut by 6 bases and J by 8 bases, with 20 bases left in between. This CDR3 comprises 15 residues. CDR3 coding DNA: TGTGCCAGCAGGTCCATAGGGCGGGCACCTTATGAGCAGTTCTTC. Protein product: CASRSIGRAPYEQFF.

This clone was seen only once. The rearrangement joins TRBV5-4 to TRBJ2-1; 12 bases map to TRBD2. Germline V gene data show CDR1 as SGHNT and CDR2 as YYREEE (reference sequence). This CDR3 has 15 residues. J was trimmed by 5 bases and V by 4 bases; bases with no gene match: 4. In DNA form, the CDR3 reads TGTGCCAGCAGCCCCGGACTAGCGGGGCACAATGAGCAGTTCTTC. It is translated as CASSPGLAGHNEQFF.

V usage is TRBV19 and J usage is TRBJ2-2, with D hard to call. Per germline, CDR1 LNHDA and CDR2 SQIVND (reference sequence). V lost 3 bases and J lost 6, with 8 bases in between. The CDR3 sequence is 13 residues long. CDR3 amino acids: CASSILLAGELFF. DNA of the CDR3: TGTGCCAGTAGTATTCTATTGGCCGGGGAGCTGTTTTTT.

J is TRBJ2-3 and V is TRBV5-6; D is unclear. CDR1 is SGHDT and CDR2 is YYEEEE in the germline V gene. The CDR3 has 15 amino acids. The V gene lost 0 bases and the J gene lost 0 bases, with 8 bases spanning the gap. The DNA for the CDR3 is TGTGCCAGCAGCTTGGGTGTCCCTAGCACAGATACGCAGTATTTT. Translation gives CASSLGVPSTDTQYF.

This chain joins TRBV4-1 and TRBJ1-1; D might be TRBD1 (6 bases). The CDR3 runs to 15 residues. From germline, CDR1 is MGHRA and CDR2 YSYEKL. Between the trimmed V and J ends, which lost 2 bases and 1 base, there was a span of 11 bases. CDR3 amino acids: CASSQNTGTNTEAFF. The CDR3 DNA is TGCGCCAGCAGCCAAAACACAGGGACGAACACTGAAGCTTTCTTT.

The chain has TRBV14 and TRBJ1-2; 7 bases fit TRBD1. The V segment lost 1 base and the J segment 1 base; nucleotides outside the gene matches: 3. The CDR3 runs 15 residues. The germline V gene has CDR1 SGHDN and CDR2 FVKESK. CDR3 loop: CASSQAPGGNYGYTF. The CDR3 nucleotides read TGTGCCAGCAGCCAAGCTCCAGGGGGTAACTATGGCTACACCTTC.

This clone was seen more than once but under ten times. This sequence joins TRBV7-9 and TRBJ1-2; D gene unclear. The CDR3 has 10 residues. The germline V gene has CDR1 SEHNR and CDR2 FQNEAQ (reference sequence). V lost 6 bases and J lost 8, with 7 bases in between. The CDR3 sequence: CASSSPGYTF. CDR3 DNA sequence: TGTGCCAGCAGTTCTCCGGGCTACACCTTC. The whole variable domain, remainder taken from reference TRBV7-9 and TRBJ1-2, is DTGVSQNPRHKITKRGQNVTFRCDPISEHNRLYWYRQTLGQGPEFLTYFQNEAQLEKSRLLSDRFSAERPKGSFSTLEIQRTEQGDSAMYLCASSSPGYTFGSGTRLTVV.

V and J are TRBV7-8 and TRBJ2-2, with D uncertain. Trimming removed 2 bases at V and 3 bases at J, with 4 bases between. Germline CDR1 reads SGHVS; CDR2 reads FQNEAQ. The CDR3 is 13 residues long. The CDR3 is CASSLLDTGELFF. In nucleotides, the CDR3 is TGTGCCAGCAGCTTACTAGACACCGGGGAGCTGTTTTTT. Looking up the rest from reference TRBV7-8 and TRBJ2-2 gives the full variable domain: GAGVSQSPRYKVAKRGQDVALRCDPISGHVSLFWYQQALGQGPEFLTYFQNEAQLDKSGLPSDRFFAERPEGSVSTLKIQRTQQEDSAVYLCASSLLDTGELFFGEGSRLTVL.